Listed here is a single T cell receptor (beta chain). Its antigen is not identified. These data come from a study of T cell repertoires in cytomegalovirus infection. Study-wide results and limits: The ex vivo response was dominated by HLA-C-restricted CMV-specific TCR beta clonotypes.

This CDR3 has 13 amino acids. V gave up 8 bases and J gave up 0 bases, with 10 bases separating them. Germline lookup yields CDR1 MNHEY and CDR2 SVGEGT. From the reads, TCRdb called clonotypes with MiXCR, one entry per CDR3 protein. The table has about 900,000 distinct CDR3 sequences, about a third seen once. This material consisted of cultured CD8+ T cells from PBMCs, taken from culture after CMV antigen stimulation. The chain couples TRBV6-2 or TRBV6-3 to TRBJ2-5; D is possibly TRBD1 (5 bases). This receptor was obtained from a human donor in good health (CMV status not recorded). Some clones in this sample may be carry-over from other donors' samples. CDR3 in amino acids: CASGHFDQETQYF. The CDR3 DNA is TGTGCCAGCGGACATTTTGACCAAGAGACCCAGTACTTC.